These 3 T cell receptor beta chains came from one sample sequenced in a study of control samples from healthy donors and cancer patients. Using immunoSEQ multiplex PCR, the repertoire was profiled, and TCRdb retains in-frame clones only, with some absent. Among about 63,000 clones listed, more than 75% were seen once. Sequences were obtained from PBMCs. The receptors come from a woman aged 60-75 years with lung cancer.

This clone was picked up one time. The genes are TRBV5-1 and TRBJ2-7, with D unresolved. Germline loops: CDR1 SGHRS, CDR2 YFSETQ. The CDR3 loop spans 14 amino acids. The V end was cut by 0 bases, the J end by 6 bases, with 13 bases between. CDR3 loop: CASSLAGYGSEQYF. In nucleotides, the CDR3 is TGCGCCAGCAGCTTGGCTGGTTACGGTTCCGAGCAGTACTTC.

Here the CDR3 reads CATSGDRLYEQYF. The CDR3 DNA reads TGTGCCACCAGTGGGGACAGACTATACGAGCAGTACTTC. V and J are TRBV24-1 and TRBJ2-7, with 7 bases identical to TRBD1. The germline CDR1 and CDR2 sequences are KGHDR and SFDVKD. V dropped 5 bases and J dropped 4; count of bases not matched to a gene: 4. This CDR3 contains 13 residues.

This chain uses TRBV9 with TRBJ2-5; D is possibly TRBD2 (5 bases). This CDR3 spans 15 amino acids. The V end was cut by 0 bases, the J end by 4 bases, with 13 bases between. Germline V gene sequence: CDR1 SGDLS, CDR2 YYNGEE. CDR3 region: CASSVAGGWLETQYF. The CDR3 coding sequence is TGTGCCAGCAGCGTAGCCGGCGGGTGGCTAGAGACCCAGTACTTC.